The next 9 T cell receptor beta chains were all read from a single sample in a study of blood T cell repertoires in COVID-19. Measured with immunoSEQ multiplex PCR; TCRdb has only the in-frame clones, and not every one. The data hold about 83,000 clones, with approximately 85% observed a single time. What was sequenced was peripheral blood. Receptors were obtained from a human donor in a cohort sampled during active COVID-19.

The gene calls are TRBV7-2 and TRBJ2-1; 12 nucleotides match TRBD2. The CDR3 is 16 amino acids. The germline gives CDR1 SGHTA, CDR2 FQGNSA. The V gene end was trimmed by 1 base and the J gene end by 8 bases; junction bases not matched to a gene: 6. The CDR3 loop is CASSLGSSGGAYEQFF. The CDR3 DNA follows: TGTGCCAGCAGCTTAGGATCTAGCGGGGGGGCTTATGAGCAGTTCTTC.

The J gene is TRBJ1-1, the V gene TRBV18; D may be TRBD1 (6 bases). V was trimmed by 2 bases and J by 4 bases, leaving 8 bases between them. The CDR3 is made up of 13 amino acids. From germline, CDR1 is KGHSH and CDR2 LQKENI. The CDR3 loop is CASSPSGATEAFF. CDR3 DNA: TGTGCCAGCTCACCATCAGGGGCCACTGAAGCTTTCTTT.

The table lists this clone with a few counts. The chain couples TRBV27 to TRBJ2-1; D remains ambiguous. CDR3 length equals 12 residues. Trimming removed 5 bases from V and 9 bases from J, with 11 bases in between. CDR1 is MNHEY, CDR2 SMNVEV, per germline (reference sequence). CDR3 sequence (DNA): TGTGCCAGCAGTCACCTAAAGTCTGAGCAGTTCTTC. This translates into CASSHLKSEQFF.

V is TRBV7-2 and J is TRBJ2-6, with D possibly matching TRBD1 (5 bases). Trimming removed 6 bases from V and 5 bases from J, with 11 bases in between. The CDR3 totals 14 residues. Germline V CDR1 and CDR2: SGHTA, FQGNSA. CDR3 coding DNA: TGTGCCAGCAGTTTTACAGGATGGGCCAACGTCCTGACTTTC. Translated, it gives CASSFTGWANVLTF.

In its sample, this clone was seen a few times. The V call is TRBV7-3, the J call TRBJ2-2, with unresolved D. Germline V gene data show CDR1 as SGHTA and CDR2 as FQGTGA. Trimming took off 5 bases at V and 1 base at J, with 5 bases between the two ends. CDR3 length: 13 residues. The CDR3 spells CASSRQNTGELFF. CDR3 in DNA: TGTGCCAGCAGCCGACAGAACACCGGGGAGCTGTTTTTT.

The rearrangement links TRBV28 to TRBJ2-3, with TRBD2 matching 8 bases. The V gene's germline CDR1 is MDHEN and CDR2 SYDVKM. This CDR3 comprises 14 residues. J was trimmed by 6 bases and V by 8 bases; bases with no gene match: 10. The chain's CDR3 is CASLPGREADTQYF. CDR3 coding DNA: TGTGCCAGCCTTCCTGGGCGGGAGGCGGATACGCAGTATTTT.

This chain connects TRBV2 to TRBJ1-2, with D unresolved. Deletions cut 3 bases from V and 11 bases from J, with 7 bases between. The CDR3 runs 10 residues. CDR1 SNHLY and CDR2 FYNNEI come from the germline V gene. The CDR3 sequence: CASSDGRYTF. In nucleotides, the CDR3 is TGTGCCAGCAGTGACGGTAGATACACCTTC.

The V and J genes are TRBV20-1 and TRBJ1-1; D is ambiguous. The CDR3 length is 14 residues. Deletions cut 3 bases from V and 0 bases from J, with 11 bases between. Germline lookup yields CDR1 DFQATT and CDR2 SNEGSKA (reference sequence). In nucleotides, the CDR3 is TGCAGTGCTAGTCAACTCGTCTTGAACACTGAAGCTTTCTTT. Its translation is CSASQLVLNTEAFF.

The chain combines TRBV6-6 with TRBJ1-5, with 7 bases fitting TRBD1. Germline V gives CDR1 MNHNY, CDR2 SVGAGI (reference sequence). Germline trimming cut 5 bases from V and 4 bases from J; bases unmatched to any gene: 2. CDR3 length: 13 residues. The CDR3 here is CASSPTGNQPQHF. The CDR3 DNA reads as TGTGCCAGCAGTCCGACAGGGAATCAGCCCCAGCATTTT.